This T cell receptor beta chain was documented in a study of shared clonotypes between healthy human individuals. Points from the study as a whole: In contrast to clonotypes shared by all four donors, non-shared clonotypes had lower generation probabilities.

The germline gives CDR1 SGDLS, CDR2 YYNGEE. The V end lost 4 bases, the J end lost 11 bases, and 19 bases lay between the germline ends. The CDR3 loop spans 14 amino acids. This table comes from immunoSEQ multiplex PCR, and its TCRdb copy is limited to in-frame clones, with some not included. The data show about 700,000 clones, 74% seen once. Comment on this clone: What it recognizes is unknown.

This rearrangement joins TRBV9 to TRBJ1-3; D perhaps matches TRBD1 (6 bases). Sequencing was carried out using memory CD4+ T cells sorted from blood. Subset defined: CD45RA-negative fraction. The TCR comes from a woman between 25 and 40 years old in good health. The CDR3 bases are TGTGCCAGCAGCCCGCAGACAGGTTCGGAGTCCATATATTTT. Amino acid sequence: CASSPQTGSESIYF. Full variable domain (outside the CDR3, taken from reference TRBV9 and TRBJ1-3): DSGVTQTPKHLITATGQRVTLRCSPRSGDLSVYWYQQSLDQGLQFLIQYYNGEERAKGNILERFSAQQFPDLHSELNLSSLELGDSALYFCASSPQTGSESIYFGEGSWLTVV.